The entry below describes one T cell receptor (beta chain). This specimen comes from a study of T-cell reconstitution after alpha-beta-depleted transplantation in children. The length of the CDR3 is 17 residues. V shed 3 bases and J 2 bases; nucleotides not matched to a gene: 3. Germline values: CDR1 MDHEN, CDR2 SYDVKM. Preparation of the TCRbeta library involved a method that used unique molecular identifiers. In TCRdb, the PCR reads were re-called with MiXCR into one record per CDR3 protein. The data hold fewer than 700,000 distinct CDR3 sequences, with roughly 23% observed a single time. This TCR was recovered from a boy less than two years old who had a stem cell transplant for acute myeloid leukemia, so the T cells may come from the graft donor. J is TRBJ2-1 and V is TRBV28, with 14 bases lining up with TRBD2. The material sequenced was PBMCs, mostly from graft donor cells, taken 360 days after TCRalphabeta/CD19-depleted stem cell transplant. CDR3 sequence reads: CASSLRLAGGPYNEQFF. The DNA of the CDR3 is TGTGCCAGCAGTTTGCGACTAGCGGGGGGGCCCTACAATGAGCAGTTCTTC.